This T cell receptor beta chain was sequenced in a study of blood T cells in healthy people across ages. Concerning this clonotype: Its antigen is as yet unknown. Compared with germline, one end of the junction differs, possibly owing to a read error.

CDR3 length: 18 residues. Germline V CDR1 and CDR2: LGHDT, YNNKEL (reference sequence). Next came a second PCR, run for roughly 6 to 11 cycles, which used a sample-barcoded 5' primer along with a J-beta primer mix. Via MiXCR, TCRdb re-called the 5' RACE reads, giving one row per CDR3 protein. The table lists 1 million or so distinct CDR3 sequences, more than 40% of them singletons, with about 19% in the top ten. Regarding the study as a whole: The CMV status of each donor remained undetermined, and this could have confounded shifts in expanded clonotypes.

The chain joins TRBV3-1 to TRBJ2-3; 15 bases are shared with TRBD2. This TCR was recovered from a woman between 55 and 75 years old in good health. The specimen was blood. The CDR3 coding sequence is TGTGCCAGCAGCCTCCTCGGACTAGCGGGAGGGCCAACAGATATGCAGTATTTT. This codes for CASSLLGLAGGPTDMQYF.